The sequence of this T cell receptor beta chain was determined in a study of CD8 T cells in Susac syndrome. The wider study: At the time their blood was drawn, patients with Susac syndrome were either therapy-naive, on corticosteroids (with some of them also receiving intravenous immunoglobulin), or on intravenous immunoglobulin alone.

The V and J ends lost 6 bases and 3 bases respectively, with 15 bases between them. Germline loops: CDR1 MNHEY, CDR2 SVGAGI. CDR3 size: 14 residues. Random hexamers were used to reverse transcribe the RNA input (roughly 0.5 to 1 ug). TCR beta CDR3 was amplified by immunoSEQ multiplex PCR. This amplification extended across 54 Vbeta and 13 Jbeta segments. TCRdb fed the immunoSEQ multiplex PCR reads into MiXCR, producing one record per CDR3 protein. This sample carries 100,000 to 150,000 distinct CDR3 sequences, around 94% of them seen once, and the ten largest clones take more than 0.25%. The receptor was derived from a human donor with Susac syndrome. Sequencing used CD8+ T cells from PBMCs. This chain joins TRBV6-5 and TRBJ2-7, with D perhaps TRBD1 (5 bases). The CDR3 sequence: CASSRTGRDYEQYF. The CDR3 DNA sequence: TGTGCCAGCAGCCGCACAGGCAGGGACTACGAGCAGTACTTC.